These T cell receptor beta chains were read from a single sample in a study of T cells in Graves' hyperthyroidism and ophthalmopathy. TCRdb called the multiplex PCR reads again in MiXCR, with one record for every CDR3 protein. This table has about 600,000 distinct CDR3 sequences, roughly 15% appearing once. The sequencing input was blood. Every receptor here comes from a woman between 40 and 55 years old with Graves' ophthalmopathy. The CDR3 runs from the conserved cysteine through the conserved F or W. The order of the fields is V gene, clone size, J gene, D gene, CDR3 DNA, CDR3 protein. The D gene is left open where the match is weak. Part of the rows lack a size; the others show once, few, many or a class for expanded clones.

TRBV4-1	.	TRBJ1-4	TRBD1	TGCGCCAGCAGCCGGCAGACAGGGGGCTCTGAAAAACTGTTTTTT	CASSRQTGGSEKLFF
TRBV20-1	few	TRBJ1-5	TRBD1	TGCAGTGCTACCCCGGGACAGGGGGCCATCAATCAGCCCCAGCATTTT	CSATPGQGAINQPQHF
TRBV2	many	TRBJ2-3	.	TGTGCCCACCCGGTGAAGGGGGTCACAGATACGCAGTATTTT	CAHPVKGVTDTQYF
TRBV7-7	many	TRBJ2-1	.	TGTGCTAGCAGCGCACTGCAGGGTGGTGAGCAGTTCTTC	CASSALQGGEQFF
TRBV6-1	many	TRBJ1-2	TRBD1	TGTGCCAGCAGTCCCGCCGGGACAGGGTATGGCTACACCTTC	CASSPAGTGYGYTF
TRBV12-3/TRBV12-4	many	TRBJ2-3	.	TGTGCCAGCAGTTTAGCGGTGGGACCCAAGGCGACAGATACGCAGTATTTT	CASSLAVGPKATDTQYF
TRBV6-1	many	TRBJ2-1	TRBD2	TGTGCCAGCAGTTTAGCGGGGGGGCCTCACAATGAGCAGTTCTTC	CASSLAGGPHNEQFF
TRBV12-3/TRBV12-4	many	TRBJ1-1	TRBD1	TGTGCCAGCAGTTTAGCACAGGGGTTGAACACTGAAGCTTTCTTT	CASSLAQGLNTEAFF
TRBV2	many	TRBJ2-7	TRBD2	TGTGCCAGCAGCCGACTAGCGGGTTGGGGCGAGCAGTACTTC	CASSRLAGWGEQYF
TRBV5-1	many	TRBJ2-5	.	TGCGCCAGCAGCTTGCAAGTGGGGCAGAAGAGAACCCAGTACTTC	CASSLQVGQKRTQYF
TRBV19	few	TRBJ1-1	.	TGTGCCAGTAGTATCCGGATGAACACTGAAGCTTTCTTT	CASSIRMNTEAFF
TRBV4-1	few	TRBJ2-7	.	TGCGCCAGCAGCCAAGCGGATAGCGCCCGCCCAACCTACGAGCAGTACTTC	CASSQADSARPTYEQYF
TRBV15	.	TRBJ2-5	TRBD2	TGTGCCACCAGCAGTAGTAGCGGGAGCCTCCAAGAGACCCAGTACTTC	CATSSSSGSLQETQYF
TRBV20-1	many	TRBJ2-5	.	TGCAGTGCTATAGCTGGGGTCTCAGAGACCCAGTACTTC	CSAIAGVSETQYF
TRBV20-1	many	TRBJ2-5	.	TGCAGTGCTAGAGATCCCCGAGGAAGGGAAGAGACCCAGTACTTC	CSARDPRGREETQYF
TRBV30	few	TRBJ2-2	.	TGTGCCTGGATTGGTCGGACCACCTCGAACACCGGGGAGCTGTTTTTT	CAWIGRTTSNTGELFF
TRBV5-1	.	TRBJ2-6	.	TGCGCCAGCGGAACAGGGATAGGAGGGGCCAACGTCCTGACTTTC	CASGTGIGGANVLTF
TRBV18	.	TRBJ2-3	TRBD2	TGTGCCAGCTCCCTAGGACTAGCTGCTGGGGATACGCAGTATTTT	CASSLGLAAGDTQYF
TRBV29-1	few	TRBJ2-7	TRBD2	TGCAGCGCCGCGGCTAGCGGGGGCTACGAGCAGTACTTC	CSAAASGGYEQYF
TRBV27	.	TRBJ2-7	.	TGTGCCAGCAGCCTCTCCCAAGTTGCGGGAAAAGCGGAGCAGTACTTC	CASSLSQVAGKAEQYF
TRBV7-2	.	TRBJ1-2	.	TGTGCCAGCAGCTTATCGACAATTGGCTACACCTTC	CASSLSTIGYTF
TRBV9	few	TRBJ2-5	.	TGTGCCAGCAGCGCCCACGGGGCAGAGACCCAGTACTTC	CASSAHGAETQYF
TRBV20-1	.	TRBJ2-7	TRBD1	TGCAGTGCTAGAAGGCCGGGACAGGGGGCTGACTACGAGCAGTACTTC	CSARRPGQGADYEQYF
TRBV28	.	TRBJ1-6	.	TGTGCCAGCAGTTGGCGGGGGGGGCATTCACCCCTCCACTTT	CASSWRGGHSPLHF
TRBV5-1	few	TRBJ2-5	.	TGCGCCAGCACCTACCAACCCTCGAAGGATCGAGAGACCCAGTACTTC	CASTYQPSKDRETQYF
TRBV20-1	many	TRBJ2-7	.	TGCAGTGCTAGGGAGGGAATGGGCGAGCAGTACTTC	CSAREGMGEQYF
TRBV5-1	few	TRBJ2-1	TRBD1	TGCGCCAGCAGCTCAACGGGACAGGTGACATACAATGAGCAGTTCTTC	CASSSTGQVTYNEQFF
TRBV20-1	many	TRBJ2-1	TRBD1	TGCAGTGCTACCAGCGGGACAGGGTACAATGAGCAGTTCTTC	CSATSGTGYNEQFF
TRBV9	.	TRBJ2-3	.	TGTGCCAGCAGCAGTGGCAAGCGGGGACATAGCACAGATACGCAGTATTTT	CASSSGKRGHSTDTQYF
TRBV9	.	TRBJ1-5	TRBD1	TGTGCCAGCAGCGGGGACAGCTCAAGCAATCAGCCCCAGCATTTT	CASSGDSSSNQPQHF
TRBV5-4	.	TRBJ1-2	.	TGTGCCAGCACAATCGGGACCGGGATGGGGTATGGCTACACCTTC	CASTIGTGMGYGYTF
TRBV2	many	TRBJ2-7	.	TGTGCCAGCAGTGAGTCCAGGGTTGTCACCTACGAGCAGTACTTC	CASSESRVVTYEQYF
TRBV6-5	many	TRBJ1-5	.	TGTGCCAGCAGTTACGACAGGTTCAATCAGCCCCAGCATTTT	CASSYDRFNQPQHF
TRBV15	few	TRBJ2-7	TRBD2	TGTGCCACCAGCAGACAACCTAGCGGGAGCGGATACGAGCAGTACTTC	CATSRQPSGSGYEQYF
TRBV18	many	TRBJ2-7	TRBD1	TGTGCCAGCTCACTCCCAGGGGGCGAGCAGTACTTC	CASSLPGGEQYF
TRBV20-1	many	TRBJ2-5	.	TGCAGTGCGAGGCGTGGGGGGCTGGGAGAGACCCAGTACTTC	CSARRGGLGETQYF
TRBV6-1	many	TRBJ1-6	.	TGTGCCAGCAGTGAAGGGCAGAGTAATTCACCCCTCCACTTT	CASSEGQSNSPLHF
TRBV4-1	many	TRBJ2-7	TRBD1	TGCGCCAGCAGCCAGGGGACAGGGGGTAGGAGGCTCGAGCAGTACTTC	CASSQGTGGRRLEQYF
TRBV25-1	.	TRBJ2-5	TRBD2	TGTGCCAGCAGTGAATACGCGGCCAGTAACCTTCGGGGGGTAAGAGAGACCCAGTACTTC	CASSEYAASNLRGVRETQYF
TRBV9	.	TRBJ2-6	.	TGTGCCAGCAGCCCCAGTGGAGGACACTCTGGGGCCAACGTCCTGACTTTC	CASSPSGGHSGANVLTF
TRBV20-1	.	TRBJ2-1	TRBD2	TGCAGTGCTGGAGGAGGGGCGGGGGGGCATGATGAGCAGTTCTTC	CSAGGGAGGHDEQFF
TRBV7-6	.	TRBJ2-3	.	TGTGCCAGCAGCACCCGGACGGAATGGAAGCAGTATTTT	CASSTRTEWKQYF
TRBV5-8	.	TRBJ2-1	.	TGTGCCAGCAGCTCTTATAGCTCCTACAATGAGCAGTTCTTC	CASSSYSSYNEQFF
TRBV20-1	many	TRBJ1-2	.	TGCAGTGCTAGTGAGTTCTCTGGCTACACCTTC	CSASEFSGYTF
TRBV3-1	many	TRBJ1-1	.	TGTGCCAGCAGCCCCTCGGGCGTGAACACTGAAGCTTTCTTT	CASSPSGVNTEAFF
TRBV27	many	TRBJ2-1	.	TGTGCCAGCAGTTCACCAACCTTTGAGCAGTTCTTC	CASSSPTFEQFF
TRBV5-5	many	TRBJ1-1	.	TGTGCCAGCAGCCCCCGGGACGTGGCTTTCTTT	CASSPRDVAFF
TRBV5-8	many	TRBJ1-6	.	TGTGCCAGCAGCTTGGACAGGAGACATAATTCACCCCTCCACTTT	CASSLDRRHNSPLHF